The sequence of this T cell receptor (beta chain) was determined in a study of control samples from healthy donors and cancer patients. Clones were sequenced by immunoSEQ multiplex PCR, and TCRdb holds only the in-frame ones, with some missing. The sample holds around 71,000 clones, around 87% seen once. The sequencing sample was made of PBMCs. This clonotype was obtained from a woman between 45 and 60 years old with head and neck cancer.

CDR3 bases: TGTGCCAGTAGACCACCGGGACGGTATAATTCACCCCTCCACTTT. Translated, it gives CASRPPGRYNSPLHF. The rearrangement uses TRBV19 and TRBJ1-6; perhaps TRBD1 as D (5 bases). Germline CDR1 and CDR2: LNHDA and SQIVND (reference sequence). Trimming cost V 6 bases and J 4 bases, with 13 bases left between them. The CDR3 has 15 residues.